A single sample gave rise to the 16 T cell receptor beta chains below, sequenced in a study of regulatory T cells in long-lasting Graves disease (dated by TCRdb to the early 2020s). In light of the paper, this sample's time point label describes: newly diagnosed GD, antithyroid drugs for less than 3 months. For both TCR sequencing and RNA sequencing, RNA was extracted from PBMCs using TRIzol. The protocol used for the library was multiplex PCR. Instrument used: Illumina HiSeq 4000. iRepertoire HTBI primers and Arm-PCR amplification of CDR3 regions were used to construct TCR beta libraries. The public reads were run again by TCRdb, first through fastp at Q25 and then through MiXCR, and only productive beta chains were kept. Duplicate CDR3 protein sequences are folded into a single record with the most common DNA and genes. Recorded for this sample are some 230,000 distinct CDR3 sequences; about 17% of them occurred a single time. Around 21% of the sample rests with the top ten.

The sequenced sample was peripheral blood mononuclear cells (PBMCs), obtained at new diagnosis, from a patient treated with antithyroid drugs. The receptors here all came from a female donor with Graves disease.

CDR3 sequence (DNA): TGTGCCAGCAGCTGGACTAGCGGGAGGGCCATAAACTCCGATGAGCAGTTCTTC. It yields the protein CASSWTSGRAINSDEQFF. The rearrangement joins TRBV12-3 or TRBV12-4 to TRBJ2-1, with 15 bases lining up with TRBD2. The CDR3 consists of 18 residues. V shed 6 bases and J 8 bases; nucleotides not matched to a gene: 14.

This clonotype appeared many times. The J gene is TRBJ2-1, the V gene TRBV9; the D gene is possibly TRBD2 (5 bases). V was cut by 2 bases and J by 8 bases, with 20 bases left in between. CDR1 is SGDLS, CDR2 YYNGEE, per germline. The CDR3 totals 16 residues. The DNA for the CDR3 is TGTGCCAGCAGCGTGGAAGGTACATTCAAGGGAGATGAGCAGTTCTTC. Protein sequence: CASSVEGTFKGDEQFF.

This chain connects TRBV27 to TRBJ1-6; D ambiguous. This CDR3 has 14 amino acids. Between the trimmed V and J ends, which lost 1 base and 8 bases, there was a span of 9 bases. In germline, CDR1 is MNHEY, CDR2 SMNVEV (reference sequence). CDR3 nucleotide sequence: TGTGCCAGCAGTTTATTCCCCTTGGATTCACCCCTCCACTTT. Protein sequence: CASSLFPLDSPLHF.

This clonotype was seen repeatedly, ten times or more. This sequence joins TRBV9 and TRBJ2-1; TRBD2 is a possible D gene (6 bases). Trimming cost V 0 bases and J 4 bases, with 11 bases left between them. The CDR3 extends over 15 amino acids. In germline, CDR1 is SGDLS, CDR2 YYNGEE. CDR3 sequence (DNA): TGTGCCAGCAGCGTAGCTGGACGGGAGTACAATGAGCAGTTCTTC. This translates into CASSVAGREYNEQFF.

At least ten counts were recorded for this clonotype. The chain couples TRBV5-1 to TRBJ2-7; possibly TRBD2 for D (6 bases). CDR1 is SGHRS and CDR2 is YFSETQ in the germline V gene. The CDR3 spans 17 residues. V was shortened by 2 bases and J by 0 bases, with 18 bases between the two germline ends. In DNA form, the CDR3 reads TGCGCCAGCAGCTTCTCCCGGGGGATCCGAGGCTCCTACGAGCAGTACTTC. Protein product: CASSFSRGIRGSYEQYF.

This clonotype was counted only a few times. The CDR3: CASSRGVSYNEQFF. In DNA form, the CDR3 reads TGTGCCAGCAGCCGCGGCGTATCCTACAATGAGCAGTTCTTC. This sequence joins TRBV5-5 and TRBJ2-1; unclear D gene. Germline V CDR1 and CDR2: SGHKS, YYEKEE (reference sequence). Deletions cut 4 bases from V and 1 base from J, with 9 bases between. The CDR3 has 14 residues.

This clonotype came up many times. The V and J genes are TRBV6-1 and TRBJ1-2; D is uncertain. Looked up from germline, CDR1 is MNHNS and CDR2 is SASEGT. The V end lost 6 bases, the J end lost 6 bases, and 17 bases lay between the germline ends. CDR3 length equals 14 residues. In nucleotides, the CDR3 is TGTGCCAGCAGGCCCGCCGGCGCCCGTAATGGCTACACCTTC. Amino acid sequence: CASRPAGARNGYTF.

This clonotype was detected ten times or more. The gene calls are TRBV2 and TRBJ2-5; 7 nucleotides line up with TRBD1. This CDR3 is built from 14 residues. The germline CDR1 and CDR2 sequences are SNHLY and FYNNEI. V trimming: 6 bases; J trimming: 0 bases; junction bases outside the gene matches: 4. The CDR3 DNA follows: TGTGCCAGCAGGGTGGGACAGCACCAAGAGACCCAGTACTTC. It codes for CASRVGQHQETQYF. Based on the CDR3 plus reference TRBV2 and TRBJ2-5, the full variable domain is EPEVTQTPSHQVTQMGQEVILRCVPISNHLYFYWYRQILGQKVEFLVSFYNNEISEKSEIFDDQFSVERPDGSNFTLKIRSTKLEDSAMYFCASRVGQHQETQYFGPGTRLLVL.

This clonotype was seen more than once but under ten times. A read error is possible here, since a much larger clone lies one base away. This sequence joins TRBV3-1 and TRBJ1-1; unclear D gene. From germline, CDR1 is LGHDT and CDR2 YNNKEL (reference sequence). The ends were cut back, 3 bases at V and 6 bases at J, with 8 bases in the middle. This CDR3 region has 12 residues. The CDR3 here is CASSHSSAEAFF. The CDR3 DNA reads as TGTGCCAGCAGCCACAGTTCCGCTGAAGCTTTCTTT. Filled out from reference TRBV3-1 and TRBJ1-1, the complete variable domain reads DTAVSQTPKYLVTQMGNDKSIKCEQNLGHDTMYWYKQDSKKFLKIMFSYNNKELIINETVPNRFSPKSPDKAHLNLHINSLELGDSAVYFCASSHSSAEAFFGQGTRLTVV.

This clonotype was detected many times. In DNA, the CDR3 is TGTGCCAGCTCACCAAACTCCCAGGGCACTGAAGCTTTCTTT. This gives the protein CASSPNSQGTEAFF. This chain uses TRBV18 with TRBJ1-1; D possibly corresponds to TRBD1 (5 bases). In germline, CDR1 is KGHSH, CDR2 LQKENI. The CDR3 is 14 amino acids. V lost 2 bases and J 4 bases, leaving 11 bases between the germline ends.

This clonotype was seen at least ten times. The V and J genes are TRBV28 and TRBJ1-6, with D maybe TRBD1 (5 bases). Germline values: CDR1 MDHEN, CDR2 SYDVKM. With 5 bases removed from V and 9 bases from J, the gap between germline ends came to 17 bases. CDR3 length: 15 amino acids. DNA for the CDR3: TGTGCCAGCAGTCCCCCTCGGGGCGGGGGTTCACCCCTCCACTTT. This codes for CASSPPRGGGSPLHF.

This clonotype appeared a few times. This chain uses TRBV27 with TRBJ1-2; no clear D gene. Per the germline V gene, CDR1 is MNHEY and CDR2 is SMNVEV (reference sequence). The CDR3 totals 12 residues. V was cut by 5 bases and J by 7 bases, with 11 bases left in between. The CDR3: CASSGGRSGYTF. The CDR3 region has the DNA TGTGCCAGCAGTGGAGGGAGAAGTGGCTACACCTTC.

The J gene is TRBJ1-5, the V gene TRBV7-2; D uncertain. Germline loops: CDR1 SGHTA, CDR2 FQGNSA. The CDR3 is 12 amino acids. The V and J ends lost 1 base and 6 bases respectively, with 4 bases between them. This chain's CDR3 is CASSLVRQPQHF. The CDR3 DNA is TGTGCCAGCAGCTTAGTACGTCAGCCCCAGCATTTT.

This clonotype was found many times. The rearrangement links TRBV12-3 or TRBV12-4 to TRBJ2-1; no definite D call. Trimming took off 7 bases at V and 8 bases at J, with 12 bases between the two ends. The CDR3 runs 12 residues. This CDR3 reads CASTQILDEQFF. The CDR3 nucleotides are TGTGCCAGCACCCAAATCCTCGATGAGCAGTTCTTC.

This clonotype was seen repeatedly, ten times or more. CDR3 protein: CASSLGGDSYEQYF. The DNA for the CDR3 is TGCGCCAGCAGCTTGGGAGGGGACAGCTACGAGCAGTACTTC. The chain is built from TRBV5-1 and TRBJ2-7, with TRBD1 matching 7 bases. The ends lost 0 bases at V and 3 bases at J; junction bases unmatched: 3. Germline V gives CDR1 SGHRS, CDR2 YFSETQ. The CDR3 is 14 residues long.

This clonotype was found many times. The CDR3 DNA is TGTGCCAGCAGAGTGAATTCGAACACTGAAGCTTTCTTT. It translates to CASRVNSNTEAFF. This rearrangement joins TRBV6-1 to TRBJ1-1; D is uncertain. Trimming removed 6 bases from V and 1 base from J, with 9 bases in between. This CDR3 is built from 13 residues. The germline V gene encodes CDR1 MNHNS and CDR2 SASEGT.